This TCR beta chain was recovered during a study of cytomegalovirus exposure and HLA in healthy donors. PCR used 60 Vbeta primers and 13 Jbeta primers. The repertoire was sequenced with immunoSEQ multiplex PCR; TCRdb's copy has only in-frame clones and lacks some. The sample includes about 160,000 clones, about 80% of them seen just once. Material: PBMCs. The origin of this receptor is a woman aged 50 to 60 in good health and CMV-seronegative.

CDR3: CASKYREQNEQYF. CDR3 DNA: TGCGCCAGCAAATATCGGGAGCAAAACGAGCAGTACTTC. V usage is TRBV5-1 and J usage is TRBJ2-7; tentative D call: TRBD2 (6 bases). The germline V and J ends were trimmed by 6 bases and 5 bases, with 15 bases remaining between them. This CDR3 has 13 residues. Germline V lookup: CDR1 SGHRS, CDR2 YFSETQ.